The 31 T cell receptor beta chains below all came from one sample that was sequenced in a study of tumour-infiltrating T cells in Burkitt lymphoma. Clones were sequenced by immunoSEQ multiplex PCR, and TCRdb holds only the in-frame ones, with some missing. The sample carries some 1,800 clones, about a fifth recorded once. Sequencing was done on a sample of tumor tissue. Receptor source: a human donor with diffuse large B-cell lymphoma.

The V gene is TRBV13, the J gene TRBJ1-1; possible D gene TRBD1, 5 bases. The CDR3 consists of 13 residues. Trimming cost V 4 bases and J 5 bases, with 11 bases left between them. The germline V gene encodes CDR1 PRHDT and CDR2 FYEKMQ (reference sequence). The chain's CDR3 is CASSWDVRTEAFF. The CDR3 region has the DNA TGTGCCAGCAGCTGGGACGTCCGGACTGAAGCTTTCTTT.

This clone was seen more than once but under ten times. CDR3 region: CASSLEDTLFEQYF. The CDR3 nucleotides are TGCGCCAGCAGCTTAGAGGACACCCTCTTCGAGCAGTACTTC. The chain employs TRBV5-1 and TRBJ2-7; D is possibly TRBD1 (5 bases). In germline, CDR1 is SGHRS, CDR2 YFSETQ. Between the trimmed V and J ends, which lost 2 bases and 6 bases, there was a span of 15 bases. This CDR3 is built from 14 residues.

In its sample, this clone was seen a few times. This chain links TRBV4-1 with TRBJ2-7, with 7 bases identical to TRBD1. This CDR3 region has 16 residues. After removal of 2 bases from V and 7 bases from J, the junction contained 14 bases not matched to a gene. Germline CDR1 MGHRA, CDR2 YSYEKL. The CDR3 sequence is CASSQTPGTASGEQYF. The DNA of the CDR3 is TGCGCCAGCAGCCAAACTCCCGGGACAGCGAGCGGAGAGCAGTACTTC.

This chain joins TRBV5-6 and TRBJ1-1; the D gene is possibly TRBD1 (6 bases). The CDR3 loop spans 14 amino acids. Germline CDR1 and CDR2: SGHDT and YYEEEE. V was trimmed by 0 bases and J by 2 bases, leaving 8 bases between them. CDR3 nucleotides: TGTGCCAGCAGCTTGGCAGGGGACAACACTGAAGCTTTCTTT. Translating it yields CASSLAGDNTEAFF.

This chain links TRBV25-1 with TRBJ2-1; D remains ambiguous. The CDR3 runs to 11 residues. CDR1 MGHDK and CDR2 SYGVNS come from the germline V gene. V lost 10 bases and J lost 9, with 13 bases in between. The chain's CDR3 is CANRALSEQFF. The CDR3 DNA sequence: TGTGCCAACAGAGCACTCAGTGAGCAGTTCTTC.

The CDR3 DNA is TGTGCCAGCAGCTGGACAGCCCTGAACACCGGGGAGCTGTTTTTT. This gives the protein CASSWTALNTGELFF. The chain is built from TRBV7-3 and TRBJ2-2, with D possibly being TRBD1 (6 bases). The CDR3 has 15 residues. The V gene lost 4 bases and the J gene lost 1 base, with 10 bases spanning the gap. Germline V CDR1 and CDR2: SGHTA, FQGTGA.

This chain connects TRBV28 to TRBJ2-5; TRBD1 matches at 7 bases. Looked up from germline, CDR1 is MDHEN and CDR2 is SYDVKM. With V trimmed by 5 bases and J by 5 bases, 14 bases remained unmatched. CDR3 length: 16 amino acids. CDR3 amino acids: CASSRGWGRGSETQYF. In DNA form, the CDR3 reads TGTGCCAGCAGTAGAGGTTGGGGCAGGGGGTCGGAGACCCAGTACTTC.

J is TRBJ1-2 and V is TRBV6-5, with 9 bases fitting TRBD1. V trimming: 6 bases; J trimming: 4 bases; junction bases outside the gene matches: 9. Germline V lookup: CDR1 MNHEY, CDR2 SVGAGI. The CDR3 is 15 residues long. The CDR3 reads CASRTSGQGLYGYTF. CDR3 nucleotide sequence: TGTGCCAGCAGAACTTCGGGACAGGGCCTCTATGGCTACACCTTC.

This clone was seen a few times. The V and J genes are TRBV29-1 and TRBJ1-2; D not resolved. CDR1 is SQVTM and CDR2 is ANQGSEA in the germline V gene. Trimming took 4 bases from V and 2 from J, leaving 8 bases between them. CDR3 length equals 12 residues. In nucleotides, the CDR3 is TGCAGCGTTGTAGGCGGGAACTATGGCTACACCTTC. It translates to CSVVGGNYGYTF. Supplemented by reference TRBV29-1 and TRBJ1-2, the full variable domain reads SAVISQKPSRDICQRGTSLTIQCQVDSQVTMMFWYRQQPGQSLTLIATANQGSEATYESGFVIDKFPISRPNLTFSTLTVSNMSPEDSSIYLCSVVGGNYGYTFGSGTRLTVV.

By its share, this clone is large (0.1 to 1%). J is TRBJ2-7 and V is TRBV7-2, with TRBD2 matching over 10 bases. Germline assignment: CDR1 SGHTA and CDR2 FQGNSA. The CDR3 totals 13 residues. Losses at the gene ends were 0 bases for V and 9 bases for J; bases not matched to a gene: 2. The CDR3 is CASSLASGRWQYF. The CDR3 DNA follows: TGTGCCAGCAGCTTAGCTAGCGGGAGGTGGCAGTACTTC.

The CDR3 nucleotides are TGTGCCAGCAGCTCTGGATCGAACACTGAAGCTTTCTTT. Translated: CASSSGSNTEAFF. The chain combines TRBV11-3 with TRBJ1-1; D gene ambiguous. The V end was cut by 4 bases, the J end by 1 base, with 7 bases between. CDR1 is SGHNT, CDR2 YENEEA, per germline. This CDR3 comprises 13 residues.

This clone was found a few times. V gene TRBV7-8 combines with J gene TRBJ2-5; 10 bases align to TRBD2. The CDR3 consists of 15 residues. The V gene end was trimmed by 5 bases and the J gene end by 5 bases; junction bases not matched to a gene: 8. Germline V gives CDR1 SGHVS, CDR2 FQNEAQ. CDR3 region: CASSQSSGSYETQYF. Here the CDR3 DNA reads TGTGCCAGCAGCCAATCTAGCGGGAGTTATGAGACCCAGTACTTC. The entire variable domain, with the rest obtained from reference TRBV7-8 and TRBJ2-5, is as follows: GAGVSQSPRYKVAKRGQDVALRCDPISGHVSLFWYQQALGQGPEFLTYFQNEAQLDKSGLPSDRFFAERPEGSVSTLKIQRTQQEDSAVYLCASSQSSGSYETQYFGPGTRLLVL.

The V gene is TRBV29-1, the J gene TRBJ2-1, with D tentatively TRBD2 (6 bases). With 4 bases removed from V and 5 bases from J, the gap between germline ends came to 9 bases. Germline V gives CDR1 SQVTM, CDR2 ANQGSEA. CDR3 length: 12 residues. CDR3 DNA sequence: TGCAGCGTTGTTGGAGGGAACAATGAGCAGTTCTTC. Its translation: CSVVGGNNEQFF.

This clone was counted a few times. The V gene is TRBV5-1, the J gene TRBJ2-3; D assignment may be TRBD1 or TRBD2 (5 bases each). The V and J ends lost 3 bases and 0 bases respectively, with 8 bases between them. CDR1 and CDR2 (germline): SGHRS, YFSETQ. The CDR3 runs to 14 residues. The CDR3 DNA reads TGCGCCAGCAGCTGGGACCGAAGCACAGATACGCAGTATTTT. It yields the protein CASSWDRSTDTQYF. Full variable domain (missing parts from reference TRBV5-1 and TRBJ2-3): KAGVTQTPRYLIKTRGQQVTLSCSPISGHRSVSWYQQTPGQGLQFLFEYFSETQRNKGNFPGRFSGRQFSNSRSEMNVSTLELGDSALYLCASSWDRSTDTQYFGPGTRLTVL.

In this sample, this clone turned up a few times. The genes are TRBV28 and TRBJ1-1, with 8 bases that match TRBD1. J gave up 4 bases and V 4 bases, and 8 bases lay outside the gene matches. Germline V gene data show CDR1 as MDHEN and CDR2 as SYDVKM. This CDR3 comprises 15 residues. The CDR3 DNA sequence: TGTGCCAGCAGTTCTATTACGACAGGGGTCACTGAAGCTTTCTTT. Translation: CASSSITTGVTEAFF.

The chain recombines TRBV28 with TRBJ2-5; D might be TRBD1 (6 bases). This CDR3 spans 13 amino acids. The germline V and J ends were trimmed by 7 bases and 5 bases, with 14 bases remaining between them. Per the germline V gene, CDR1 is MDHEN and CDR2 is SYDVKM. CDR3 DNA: TGTGCCAGCACTATAGGGGGACGGGAGACCCAGTACTTC. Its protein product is CASTIGGRETQYF. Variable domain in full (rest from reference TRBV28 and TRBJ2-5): DVKVTQSSRYLVKRTGEKVFLECVQDMDHENMFWYRQDPGLGLRLIYFSYDVKMKEKGDIPEGYSVSREKKERFSLILESASTNQTSMYLCASTIGGRETQYFGPGTRLLVL.

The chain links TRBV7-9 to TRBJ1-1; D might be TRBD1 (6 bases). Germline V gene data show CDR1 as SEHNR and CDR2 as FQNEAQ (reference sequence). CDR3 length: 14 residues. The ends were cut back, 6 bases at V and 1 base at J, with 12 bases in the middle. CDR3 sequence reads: CASSQTGQNTEAFF. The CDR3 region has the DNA TGTGCCAGCAGTCAGACAGGTCAGAACACTGAAGCTTTCTTT.

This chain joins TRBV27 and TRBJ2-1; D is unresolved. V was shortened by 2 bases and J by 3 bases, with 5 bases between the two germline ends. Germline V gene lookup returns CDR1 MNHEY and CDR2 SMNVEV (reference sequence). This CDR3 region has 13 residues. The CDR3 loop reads CASSLTGYNEQFF. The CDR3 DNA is TGTGCCAGCAGTTTAACTGGCTACAATGAGCAGTTCTTC.

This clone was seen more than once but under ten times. The CDR3 DNA sequence: TGCGCCAGCAGCCACTCGCTGTTGGGCGCCAATGAGCAGTTCTTC. This gives the protein CASSHSLLGANEQFF. The V call is TRBV4-1, the J call TRBJ2-1; D remains ambiguous. V lost 3 bases and J 6 bases, leaving 15 bases between the germline ends. CDR3 size: 15 residues. Germline CDR1 reads MGHRA; CDR2 reads YSYEKL.

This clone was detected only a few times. The DNA of the CDR3 is TGTGCCAGCAGTTTTTCCAGAACTAATGAAAAACTGTTTTTT. Translated: CASSFSRTNEKLFF. This chain connects TRBV27 to TRBJ1-4; D not certain. This CDR3 has 14 amino acids. Germline assignment: CDR1 MNHEY and CDR2 SMNVEV (reference sequence). V dropped 3 bases and J dropped 1 base, with 6 bases sitting between them.

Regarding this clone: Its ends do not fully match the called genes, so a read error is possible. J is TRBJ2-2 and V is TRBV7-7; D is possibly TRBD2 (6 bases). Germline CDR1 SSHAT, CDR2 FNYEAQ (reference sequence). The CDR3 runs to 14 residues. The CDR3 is CASSLVGGAGELFF. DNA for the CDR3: TGTGCTAGCAGCTTAGTTGGAGGGGCCGGGGAGCTGTTTTTT.

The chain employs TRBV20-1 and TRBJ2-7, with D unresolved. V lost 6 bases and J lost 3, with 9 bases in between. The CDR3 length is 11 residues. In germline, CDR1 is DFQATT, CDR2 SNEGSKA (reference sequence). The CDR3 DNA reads TGCAGTGCCACCCCGGGCTACGAGCAGTACTTC. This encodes CSATPGYEQYF.

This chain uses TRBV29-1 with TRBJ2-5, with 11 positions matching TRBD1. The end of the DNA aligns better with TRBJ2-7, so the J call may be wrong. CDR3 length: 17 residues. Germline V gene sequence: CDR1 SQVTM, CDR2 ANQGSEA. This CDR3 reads CSVEKGSQDRGLYEQYF. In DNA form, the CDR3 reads TGCAGCGTTGAAAAAGGTAGCCAGGACAGGGGGCTCTACGAGCAGTACTTC.

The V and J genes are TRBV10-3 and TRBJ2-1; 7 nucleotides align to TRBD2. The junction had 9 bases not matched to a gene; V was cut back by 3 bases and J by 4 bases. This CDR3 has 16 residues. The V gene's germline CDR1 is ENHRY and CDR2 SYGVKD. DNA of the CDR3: TGTGCCATCAGTGATGAAGGACTAGTCGTTTACAATGAGCAGTTCTTC. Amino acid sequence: CAISDEGLVVYNEQFF.

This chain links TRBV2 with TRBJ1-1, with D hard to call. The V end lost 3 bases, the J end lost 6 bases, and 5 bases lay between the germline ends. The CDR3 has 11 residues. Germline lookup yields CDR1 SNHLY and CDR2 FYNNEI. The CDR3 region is CASSEAAEAFF. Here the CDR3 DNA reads TGTGCCAGCAGTGAGGCCGCTGAAGCTTTCTTT.

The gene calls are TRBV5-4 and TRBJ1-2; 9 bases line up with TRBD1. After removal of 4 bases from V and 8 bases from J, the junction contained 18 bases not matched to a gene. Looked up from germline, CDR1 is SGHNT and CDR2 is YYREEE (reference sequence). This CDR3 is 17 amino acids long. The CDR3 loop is CASSLPDLTGGARGYTF. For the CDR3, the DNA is TGTGCCAGCAGCCTCCCCGACCTTACAGGGGGCGCCAGGGGCTACACCTTC.

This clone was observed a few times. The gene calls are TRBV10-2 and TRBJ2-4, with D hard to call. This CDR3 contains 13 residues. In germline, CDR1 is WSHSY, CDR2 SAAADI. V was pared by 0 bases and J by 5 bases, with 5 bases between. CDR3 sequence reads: CASSESLQNIQYF. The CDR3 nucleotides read TGCGCCAGCAGTGAGTCATTACAAAACATTCAGTACTTC.

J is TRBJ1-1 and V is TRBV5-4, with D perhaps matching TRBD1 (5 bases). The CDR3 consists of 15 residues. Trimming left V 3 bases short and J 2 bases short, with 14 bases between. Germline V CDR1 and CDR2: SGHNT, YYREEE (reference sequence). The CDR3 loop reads CASSSGPGSNTEAFF. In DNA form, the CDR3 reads TGTGCCAGCAGCTCTGGTCCAGGGAGTAACACTGAAGCTTTCTTT. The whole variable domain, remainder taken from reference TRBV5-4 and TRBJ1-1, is ETGVTQSPTHLIKTRGQQVTLRCSSQSGHNTVSWYQQALGQGPQFIFQYYREEENGRGNFPPRFSGLQFPNYSSELNVNALELDDSALYLCASSSGPGSNTEAFFGQGTRLTVV.

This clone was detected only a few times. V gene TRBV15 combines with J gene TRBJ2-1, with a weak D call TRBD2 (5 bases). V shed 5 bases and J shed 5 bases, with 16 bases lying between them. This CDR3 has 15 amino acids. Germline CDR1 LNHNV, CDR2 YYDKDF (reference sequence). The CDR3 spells CATSDRTQGHNEQFF. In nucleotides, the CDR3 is TGTGCCACCAGCGACCGGACTCAAGGACACAATGAGCAGTTCTTC. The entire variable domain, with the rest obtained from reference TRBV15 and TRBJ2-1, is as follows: DAMVIQNPRYQVTQFGKPVTLSCSQTLNHNVMYWYQQKSSQAPKLLFHYYDKDFNNEADTPDNFQSRRPNTSFCFLDIRSPGLGDTAMYLCATSDRTQGHNEQFFGPGTRLTVL.

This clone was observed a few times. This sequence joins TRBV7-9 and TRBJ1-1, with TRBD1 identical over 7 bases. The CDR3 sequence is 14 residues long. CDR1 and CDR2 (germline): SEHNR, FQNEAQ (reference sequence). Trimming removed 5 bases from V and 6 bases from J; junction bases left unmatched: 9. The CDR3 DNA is TGTGCCAGCAGCACCTCGACAGGGATAGCTGAAGCTTTCTTT. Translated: CASSTSTGIAEAFF.

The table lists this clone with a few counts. The CDR3 sequence is CASSSLQGSAYGYTF. The CDR3 nucleotides are TGTGCCAGCAGCTCCCTACAGGGATCGGCTTATGGCTACACCTTC. J is TRBJ1-2 and V is TRBV11-2, with D perhaps TRBD1 (6 bases). This CDR3 is built from 15 residues. CDR1 SGHAT and CDR2 FQNNGV come from the germline V gene. V was clipped by 4 bases and J by 5 bases, with 17 bases between them.